This T cell receptor (beta chain) was sequenced for a study of tumor-infiltrating lymphocytes in primary liver carcinoma. Findings and limits, study-wide: About 7.5-25% of top clones, no more, were shared by all five regions. Pairs comparing tumor with adjacent tissue or blood overlapped less than pairs drawn from tumor regions.

As to this clonotype: Its antigen remains unidentified. Because the CDR3 is missing its conserved closing phenylalanine or tryptophan, this is likely a read error.

Constant-region priming of 500 ng total RNA yielded TCR beta cDNA. Amplification in three nested multiplex PCR rounds with slightly modified ARM-PCR gave rise to TCR beta libraries. Investigators reported that the first two PCR rounds, at around 10 cycles each, used TRBV1-TRBV30 forward primers with a C-beta reverse primer. TCRdb fed the multiplex PCR reads into MiXCR, producing one record per CDR3 protein. The sample lists about 200,000 distinct CDR3 sequences, approximately 86% occurring once. Per the germline V gene, CDR1 is MNHEY and CDR2 is SVGEGT. The J segment lost 5 bases and the V segment lost 7 bases, leaving 16 bases of the junction unmatched. CDR3 length equals 17 residues. Scientists recovered RNA and DNA together from roughly 20-30 mg of unsorted bulk tissue. Surgeons resected the patients' primary liver carcinomas. Five discrete regions of every tumor underwent sampling.

The genes are TRBV6-2 or TRBV6-3 and TRBJ1-5; TRBD1 matches 8 bases. The sample consisted of tumor tissue from primary liver carcinoma. This TCR was recovered from a man in his forties with primary liver carcinoma and hepatitis B virus infection. The chain's CDR3 is CASTQTPDRVLDQPQHV. CDR3 DNA sequence: TGTGCCAGCACCCAGACTCCGGACAGGGTGCTGGATCAGCCCCAGCATGTT.